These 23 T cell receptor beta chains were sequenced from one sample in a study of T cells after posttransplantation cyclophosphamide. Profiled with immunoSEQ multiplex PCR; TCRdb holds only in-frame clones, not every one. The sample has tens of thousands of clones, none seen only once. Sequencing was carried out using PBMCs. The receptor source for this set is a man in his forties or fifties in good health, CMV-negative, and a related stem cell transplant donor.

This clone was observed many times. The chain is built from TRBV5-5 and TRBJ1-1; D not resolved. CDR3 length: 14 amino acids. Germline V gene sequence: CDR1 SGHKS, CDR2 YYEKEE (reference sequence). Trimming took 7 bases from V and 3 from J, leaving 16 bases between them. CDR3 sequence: CASGRRVEDTEAFF. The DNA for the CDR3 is TGTGCCAGCGGACGGAGGGTGGAGGACACTGAAGCTTTCTTT.

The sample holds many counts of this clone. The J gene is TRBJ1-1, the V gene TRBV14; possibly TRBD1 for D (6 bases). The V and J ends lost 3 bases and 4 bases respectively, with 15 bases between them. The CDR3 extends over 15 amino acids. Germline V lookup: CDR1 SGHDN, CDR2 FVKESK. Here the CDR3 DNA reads TGTGCCAGCAGCCAGATCAGGGGTTCCGGCACTGAAGCTTTCTTT. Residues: CASSQIRGSGTEAFF. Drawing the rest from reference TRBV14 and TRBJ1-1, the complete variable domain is EAGVTQFPSHSVIEKGQTVTLRCDPISGHDNLYWYRRVMGKEIKFLLHFVKESKQDESGMPNNRFLAERTGGTYSTLKVQPAELEDSGVYFCASSQIRGSGTEAFFGQGTRLTVV.

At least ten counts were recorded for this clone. The CDR3 loop reads CASSLGGQQETQYF. CDR3 nucleotide sequence: TGTGCCAGCAGCTTAGGAGGACAGCAAGAGACCCAGTACTTC. J is TRBJ2-5 and V is TRBV5-4; tentative D call: TRBD1 (6 bases). V lost 2 bases to trimming and J lost 2 bases, with 10 bases between them. The CDR3 loop spans 14 amino acids. CDR1 is SGHNT, CDR2 YYREEE, per germline (reference sequence).

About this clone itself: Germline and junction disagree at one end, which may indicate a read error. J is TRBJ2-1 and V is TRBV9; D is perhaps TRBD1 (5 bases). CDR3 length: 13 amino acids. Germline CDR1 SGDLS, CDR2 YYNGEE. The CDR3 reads CASSVGQSPVLIF. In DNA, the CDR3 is TGTGCCAGCAGCGTAGGACAGAGCCCCGTTTTGATCTTC. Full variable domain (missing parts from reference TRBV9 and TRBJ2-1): DSGVTQTPKHLITATGQRVTLRCSPRSGDLSVYWYQQSLDQGLQFLIQYYNGEERAKGNILERFSAQQFPDLHSELNLSSLELGDSALYFCASSVGQSPVLIFGPGTRLTVL.

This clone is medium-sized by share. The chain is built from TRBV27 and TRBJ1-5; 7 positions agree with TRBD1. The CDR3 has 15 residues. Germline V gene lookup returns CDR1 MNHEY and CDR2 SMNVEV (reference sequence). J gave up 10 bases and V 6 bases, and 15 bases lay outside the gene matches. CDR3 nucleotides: TGTGCCAGCAGCAGGGGGGACGGGAATCAACAACCCCAGCATTTT. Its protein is CASSRGDGNQQPQHF.

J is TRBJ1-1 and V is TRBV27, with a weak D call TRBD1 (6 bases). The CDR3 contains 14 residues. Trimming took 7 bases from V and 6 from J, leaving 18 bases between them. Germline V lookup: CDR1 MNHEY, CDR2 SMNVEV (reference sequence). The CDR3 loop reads CASNTGIGVAEAFF. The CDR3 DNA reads TGTGCCAGCAACACAGGGATAGGAGTCGCTGAAGCTTTCTTT.

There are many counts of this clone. The CDR3 nucleotides read TGTGCCAGCAGCCGACAACTAGACACTACCGGGGAGCTGTTTTTT. Its translation: CASSRQLDTTGELFF. The V gene is TRBV4-2, the J gene TRBJ2-2; weak D call: TRBD2 (5 bases). Trimming took off 4 bases at V and 5 bases at J, with 14 bases between the two ends. In germline, CDR1 is LGHNA, CDR2 YNFKEQ. The CDR3 totals 15 residues.

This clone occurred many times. CDR3 bases: TGCGCCAGCAGCCAATTGTTCCTAGCGGGAGGGGGAGAGACCCAGTACTTC. This translates into CASSQLFLAGGGETQYF. The J gene is TRBJ2-5, the V gene TRBV4-1, with TRBD2 identical over 12 bases. After removal of 2 bases from V and 4 bases from J, the junction contained 8 bases not matched to a gene. There are 17 residues in the CDR3. CDR1 and CDR2 (germline): MGHRA, YSYEKL.

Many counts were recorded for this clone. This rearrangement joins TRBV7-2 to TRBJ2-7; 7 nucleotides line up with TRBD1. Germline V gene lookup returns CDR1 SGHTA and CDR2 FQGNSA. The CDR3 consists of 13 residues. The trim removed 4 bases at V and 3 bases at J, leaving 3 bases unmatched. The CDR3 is CASSWDRVYEQYV. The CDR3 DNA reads TGTGCCAGCAGCTGGGACAGAGTCTACGAGCAGTACGTC.

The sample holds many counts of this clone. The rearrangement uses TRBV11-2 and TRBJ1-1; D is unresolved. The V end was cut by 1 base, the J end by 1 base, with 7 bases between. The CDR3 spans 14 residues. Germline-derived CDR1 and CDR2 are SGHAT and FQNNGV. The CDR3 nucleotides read TGTGCCAGCAGCTTAGTTCGCGGGAACACTGAAGCTTTCTTT. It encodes CASSLVRGNTEAFF.

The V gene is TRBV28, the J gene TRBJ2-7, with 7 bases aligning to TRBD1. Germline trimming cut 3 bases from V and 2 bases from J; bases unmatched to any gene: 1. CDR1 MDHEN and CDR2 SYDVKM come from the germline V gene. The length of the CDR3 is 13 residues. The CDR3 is CASSLGTAYEQYF. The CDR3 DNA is TGTGCCAGCAGTTTGGGGACAGCCTACGAGCAGTACTTC.

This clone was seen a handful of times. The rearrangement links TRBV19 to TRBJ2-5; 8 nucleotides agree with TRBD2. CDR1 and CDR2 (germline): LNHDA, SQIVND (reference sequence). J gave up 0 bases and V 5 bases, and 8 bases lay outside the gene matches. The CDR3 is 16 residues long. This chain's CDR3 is CASSPRSGTHQETQYF. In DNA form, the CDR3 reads TGTGCCAGTAGTCCCCGTAGCGGGACCCACCAAGAGACCCAGTACTTC. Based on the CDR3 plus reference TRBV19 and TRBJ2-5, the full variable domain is DGGITQSPKYLFRKEGQNVTLSCEQNLNHDAMYWYRQDPGQGLRLIYYSQIVNDFQKGDIAEGYSVSREKKESFPLTVTSAQKNPTAFYLCASSPRSGTHQETQYFGPGTRLLVL.

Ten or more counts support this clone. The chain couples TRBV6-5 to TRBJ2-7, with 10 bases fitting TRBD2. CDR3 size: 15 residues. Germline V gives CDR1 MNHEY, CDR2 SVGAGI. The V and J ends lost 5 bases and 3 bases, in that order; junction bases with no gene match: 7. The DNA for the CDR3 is TGTGCCAGCAGTCAGACTAGCGGGCCAGTCTACGAGCAGTACTTC. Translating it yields CASSQTSGPVYEQYF.

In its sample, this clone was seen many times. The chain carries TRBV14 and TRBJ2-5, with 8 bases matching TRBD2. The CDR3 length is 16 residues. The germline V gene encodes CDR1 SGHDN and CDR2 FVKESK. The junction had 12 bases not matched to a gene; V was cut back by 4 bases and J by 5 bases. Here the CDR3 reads CASSLSAGVMAETQYF. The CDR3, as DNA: TGTGCCAGCAGCCTTTCAGCGGGGGTTATGGCGGAGACCCAGTACTTC. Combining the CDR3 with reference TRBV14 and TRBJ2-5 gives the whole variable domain EAGVTQFPSHSVIEKGQTVTLRCDPISGHDNLYWYRRVMGKEIKFLLHFVKESKQDESGMPNNRFLAERTGGTYSTLKVQPAELEDSGVYFCASSLSAGVMAETQYFGPGTRLLVL.

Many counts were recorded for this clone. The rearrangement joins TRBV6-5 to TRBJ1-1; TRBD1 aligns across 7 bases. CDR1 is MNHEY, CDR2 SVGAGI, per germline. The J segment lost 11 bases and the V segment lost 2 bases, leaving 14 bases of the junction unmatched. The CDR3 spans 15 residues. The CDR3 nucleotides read TGTGCCAGCAGTTACCCGACGCCAGGGGGACGAACGGCTTTCTTT. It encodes CASSYPTPGGRTAFF.

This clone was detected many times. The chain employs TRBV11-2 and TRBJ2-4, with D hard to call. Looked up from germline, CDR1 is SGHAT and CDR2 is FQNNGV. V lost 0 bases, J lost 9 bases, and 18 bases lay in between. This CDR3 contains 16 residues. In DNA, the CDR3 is TGTGCCAGCAGCTTAGACCCAGACACCCCGGTAGGCATTCAGTACTTC. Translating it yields CASSLDPDTPVGIQYF.

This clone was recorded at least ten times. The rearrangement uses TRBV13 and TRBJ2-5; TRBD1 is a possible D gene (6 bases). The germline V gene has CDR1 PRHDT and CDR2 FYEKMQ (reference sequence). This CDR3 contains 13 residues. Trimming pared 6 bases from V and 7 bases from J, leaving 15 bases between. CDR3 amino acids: CASSKDRLGTQYF. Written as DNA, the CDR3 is TGTGCCAGCAGTAAAGACAGGCTGGGGACCCAGTACTTC.

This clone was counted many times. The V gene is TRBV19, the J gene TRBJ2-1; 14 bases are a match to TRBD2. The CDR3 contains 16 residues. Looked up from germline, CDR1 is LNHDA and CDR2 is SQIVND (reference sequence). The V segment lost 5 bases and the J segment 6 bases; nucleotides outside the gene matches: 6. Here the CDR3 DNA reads TGTGCCAGTAGTTTTCCGGGACTAGCGGGAGCCAATGAGCAGTTCTTC. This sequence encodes CASSFPGLAGANEQFF. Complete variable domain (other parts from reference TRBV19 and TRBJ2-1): DGGITQSPKYLFRKEGQNVTLSCEQNLNHDAMYWYRQDPGQGLRLIYYSQIVNDFQKGDIAEGYSVSREKKESFPLTVTSAQKNPTAFYLCASSFPGLAGANEQFFGPGTRLTVL.

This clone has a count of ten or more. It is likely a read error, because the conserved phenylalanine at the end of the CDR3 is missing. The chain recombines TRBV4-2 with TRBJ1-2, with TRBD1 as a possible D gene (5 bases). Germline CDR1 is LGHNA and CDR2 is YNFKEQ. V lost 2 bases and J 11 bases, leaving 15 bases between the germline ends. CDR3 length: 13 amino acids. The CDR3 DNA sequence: TGTGCCAGCAGCCAACTCGGGGGAATTGTGTACACCCTC. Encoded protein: CASSQLGGIVYTL.

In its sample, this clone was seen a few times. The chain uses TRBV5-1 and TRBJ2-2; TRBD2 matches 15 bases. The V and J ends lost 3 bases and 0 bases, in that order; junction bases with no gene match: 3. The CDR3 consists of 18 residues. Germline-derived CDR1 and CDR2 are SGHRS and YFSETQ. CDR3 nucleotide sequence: TGCGCCAGCAGCTCGGGACTAGCGGGAGGCACGAACACCGGGGAGCTGTTTTTT. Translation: CASSSGLAGGTNTGELFF.

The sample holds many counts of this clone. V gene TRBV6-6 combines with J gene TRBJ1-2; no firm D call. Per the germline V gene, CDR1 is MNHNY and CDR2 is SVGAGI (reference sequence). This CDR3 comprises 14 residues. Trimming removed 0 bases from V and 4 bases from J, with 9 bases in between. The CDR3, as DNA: TGTGCCAGCAGTTACTCTTCCACAGCCTATGGCTACACCTTC. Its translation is CASSYSSTAYGYTF.

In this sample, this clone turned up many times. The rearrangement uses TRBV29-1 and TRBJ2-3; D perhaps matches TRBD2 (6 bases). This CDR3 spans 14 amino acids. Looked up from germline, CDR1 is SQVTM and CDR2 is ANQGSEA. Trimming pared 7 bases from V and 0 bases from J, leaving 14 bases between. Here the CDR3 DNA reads TGCAGCGGCTGCGCGGGATTTAGCACAGATACGCAGTATTTT. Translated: CSGCAGFSTDTQYF.

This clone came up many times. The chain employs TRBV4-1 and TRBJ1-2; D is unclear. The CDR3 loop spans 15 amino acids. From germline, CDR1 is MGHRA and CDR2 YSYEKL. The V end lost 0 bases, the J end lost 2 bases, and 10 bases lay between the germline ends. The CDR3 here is CASSQDRGLNYGYTF. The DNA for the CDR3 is TGCGCCAGCAGCCAAGATCGCGGCCTAAACTATGGCTACACCTTC.